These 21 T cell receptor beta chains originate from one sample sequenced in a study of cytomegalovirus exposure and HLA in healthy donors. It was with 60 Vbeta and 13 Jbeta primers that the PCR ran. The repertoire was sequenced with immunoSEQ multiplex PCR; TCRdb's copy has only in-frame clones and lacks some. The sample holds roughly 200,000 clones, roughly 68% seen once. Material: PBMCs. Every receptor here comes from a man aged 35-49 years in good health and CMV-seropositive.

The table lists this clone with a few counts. The CDR3 here is CASRYSGGKEQYF. CDR3 sequence (DNA): TGTGCCAGCAGATATAGCGGGGGGAAGGAGCAGTACTTC. V gene TRBV25-1 combines with J gene TRBJ2-7, with 10 bases identical to TRBD2. The V and J ends lost 6 bases and 7 bases, in that order; junction bases with no gene match: 6. This CDR3 is 13 amino acids long. The germline V gene encodes CDR1 MGHDK and CDR2 SYGVNS.

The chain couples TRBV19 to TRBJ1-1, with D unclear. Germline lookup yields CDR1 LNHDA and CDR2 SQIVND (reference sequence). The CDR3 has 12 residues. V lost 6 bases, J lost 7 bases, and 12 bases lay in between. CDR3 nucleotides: TGTGCCAGTAGCCCAACAGAATATGAAGCTTTCTTT. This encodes CASSPTEYEAFF.

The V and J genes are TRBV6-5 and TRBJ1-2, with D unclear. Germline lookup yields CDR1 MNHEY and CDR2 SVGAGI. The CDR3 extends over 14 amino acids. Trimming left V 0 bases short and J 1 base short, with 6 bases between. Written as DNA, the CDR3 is TGTGCCAGCAGTTACTCGCAGCGTAACTATGGCTACACCTTC. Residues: CASSYSQRNYGYTF.

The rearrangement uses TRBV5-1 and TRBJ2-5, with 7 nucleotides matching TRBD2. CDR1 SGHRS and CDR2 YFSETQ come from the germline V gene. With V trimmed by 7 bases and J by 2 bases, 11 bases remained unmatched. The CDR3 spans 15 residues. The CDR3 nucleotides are TGCGCCAGCGGGGGGGGAACTCGGGAACAAGAGACCCAGTACTTC. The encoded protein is CASGGGTREQETQYF.

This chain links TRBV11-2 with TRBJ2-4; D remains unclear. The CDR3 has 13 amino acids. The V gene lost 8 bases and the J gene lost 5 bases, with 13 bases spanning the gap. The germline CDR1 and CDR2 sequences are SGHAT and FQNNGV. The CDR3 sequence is CASAPSTQNIQYF. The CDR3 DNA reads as TGTGCCAGCGCACCCTCCACACAAAACATTCAGTACTTC.

The CDR3 DNA reads TGTGCCAGCAGCTCCACTGTTGGTCGGCGGGGAAAACTGTTTTTT. Protein product: CASSSTVGRRGKLFF. The rearrangement joins TRBV7-9 to TRBJ1-4; D not certain. CDR1 SEHNR and CDR2 FQNEAQ come from the germline V gene (reference sequence). The V gene lost 4 bases and the J gene lost 10 bases, with 19 bases spanning the gap. This CDR3 region has 15 residues.

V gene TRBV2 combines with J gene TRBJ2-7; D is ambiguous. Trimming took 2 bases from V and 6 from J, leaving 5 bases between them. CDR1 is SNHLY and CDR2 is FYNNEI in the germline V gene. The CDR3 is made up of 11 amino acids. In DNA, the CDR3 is TGTGCCAGCAGTGAATCGGTCGAGCAGTACTTC. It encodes CASSESVEQYF.

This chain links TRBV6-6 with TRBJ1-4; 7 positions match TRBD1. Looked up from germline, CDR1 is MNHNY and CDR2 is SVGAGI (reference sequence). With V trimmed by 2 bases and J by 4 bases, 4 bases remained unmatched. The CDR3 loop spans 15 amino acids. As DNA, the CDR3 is TGTGCCAGCAGTTACAGGGGGCAGGATAATGAAAAACTGTTTTTT. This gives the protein CASSYRGQDNEKLFF.

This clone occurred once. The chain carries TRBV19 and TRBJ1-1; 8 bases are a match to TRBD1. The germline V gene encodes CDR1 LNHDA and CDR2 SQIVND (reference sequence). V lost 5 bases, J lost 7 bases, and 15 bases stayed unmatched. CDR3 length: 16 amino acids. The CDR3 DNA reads TGTGCCAGTAGTTCGCAGGGGGCCGCAACCGCTTATGAAGCTTTCTTT. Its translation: CASSSQGAATAYEAFF. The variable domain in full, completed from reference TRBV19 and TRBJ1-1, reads DGGITQSPKYLFRKEGQNVTLSCEQNLNHDAMYWYRQDPGQGLRLIYYSQIVNDFQKGDIAEGYSVSREKKESFPLTVTSAQKNPTAFYLCASSSQGAATAYEAFFGQGTRLTVV.

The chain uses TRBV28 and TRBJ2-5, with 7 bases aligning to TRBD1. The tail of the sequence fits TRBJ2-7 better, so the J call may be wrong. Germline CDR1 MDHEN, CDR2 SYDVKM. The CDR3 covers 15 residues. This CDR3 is CASSEAPGTDYEQYF. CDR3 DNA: TGTGCCAGCAGTGAAGCTCCCGGGACAGACTACGAGCAGTACTTC.

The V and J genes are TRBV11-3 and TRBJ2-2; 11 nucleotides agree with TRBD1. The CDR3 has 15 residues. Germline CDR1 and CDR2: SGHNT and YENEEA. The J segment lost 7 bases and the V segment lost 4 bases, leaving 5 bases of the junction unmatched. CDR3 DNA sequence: TGTGCCAGCAGCTCCGGGACAGGGGGTATCGGGGAGCTGTTTTTT. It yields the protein CASSSGTGGIGELFF.

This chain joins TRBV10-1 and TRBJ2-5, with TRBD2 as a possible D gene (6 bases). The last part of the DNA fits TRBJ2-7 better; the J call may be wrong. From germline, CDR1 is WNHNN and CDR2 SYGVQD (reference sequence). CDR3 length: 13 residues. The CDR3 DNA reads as TGCGCCAGCAGTGAGTCTCGGGGGAACGAGCAGTACTTC. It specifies CASSESRGNEQYF.

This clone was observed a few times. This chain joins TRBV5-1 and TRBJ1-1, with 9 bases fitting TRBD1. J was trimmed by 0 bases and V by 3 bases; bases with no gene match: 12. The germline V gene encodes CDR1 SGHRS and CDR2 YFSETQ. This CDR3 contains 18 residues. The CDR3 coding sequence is TGCGCCAGCAGCTATGGCCCGGGACAGGGAAGGATGAACACTGAAGCTTTCTTT. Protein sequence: CASSYGPGQGRMNTEAFF.

As DNA, the CDR3 is TGTGCCAGTAGTATACGGGGGACTGAAAAACTGTTTTTT. This gives the protein CASSIRGTEKLFF. This sequence joins TRBV19 and TRBJ1-4; weak D call: TRBD1 (5 bases). The CDR3 runs 13 residues. Germline V CDR1 and CDR2: LNHDA, SQIVND (reference sequence). The V gene lost 2 bases and the J gene lost 7 bases, with 8 bases spanning the gap. Full variable domain (rest looked up from reference TRBV19 and TRBJ1-4): DGGITQSPKYLFRKEGQNVTLSCEQNLNHDAMYWYRQDPGQGLRLIYYSQIVNDFQKGDIAEGYSVSREKKESFPLTVTSAQKNPTAFYLCASSIRGTEKLFFGSGTQLSVL.

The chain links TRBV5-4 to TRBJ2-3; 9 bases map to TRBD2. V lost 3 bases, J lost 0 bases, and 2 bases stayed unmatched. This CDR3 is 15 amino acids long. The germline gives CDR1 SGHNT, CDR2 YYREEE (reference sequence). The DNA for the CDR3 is TGTGCCAGCAGCTCTAGCGGGATCAGCACAGATACGCAGTATTTT. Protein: CASSSSGISTDTQYF.

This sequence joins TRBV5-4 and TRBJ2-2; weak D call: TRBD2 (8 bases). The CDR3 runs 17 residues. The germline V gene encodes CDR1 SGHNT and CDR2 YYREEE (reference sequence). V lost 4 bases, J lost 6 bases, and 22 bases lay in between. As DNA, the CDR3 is TGTGCCAGCAGCCGGGGGGGGGTCGGGACAGCACCCGGGGAGCTGTTTTTT. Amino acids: CASSRGGVGTAPGELFF.

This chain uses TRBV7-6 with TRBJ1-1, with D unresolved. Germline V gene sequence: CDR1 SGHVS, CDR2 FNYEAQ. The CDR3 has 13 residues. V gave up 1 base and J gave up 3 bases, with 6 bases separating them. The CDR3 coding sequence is TGTGCCAGCAGCTTAGGCACGGACACTGAAGCTTTCTTT. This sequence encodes CASSLGTDTEAFF.

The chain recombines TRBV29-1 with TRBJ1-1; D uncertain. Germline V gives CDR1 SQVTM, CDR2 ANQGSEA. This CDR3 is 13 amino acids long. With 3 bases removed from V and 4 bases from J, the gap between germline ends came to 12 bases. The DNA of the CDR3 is TGCAGCGTTGATGAGGGAGTCGGCACTGAAGCTTTCTTT. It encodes CSVDEGVGTEAFF.

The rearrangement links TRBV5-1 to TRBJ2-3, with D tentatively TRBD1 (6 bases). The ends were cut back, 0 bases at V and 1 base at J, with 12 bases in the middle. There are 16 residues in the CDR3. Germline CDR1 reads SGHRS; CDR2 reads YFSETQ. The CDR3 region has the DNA TGCGCCAGCAGCTTGGAAAGGACAGTTCGCACAGATACGCAGTATTTT. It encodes CASSLERTVRTDTQYF. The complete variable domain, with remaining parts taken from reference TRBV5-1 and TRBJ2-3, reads KAGVTQTPRYLIKTRGQQVTLSCSPISGHRSVSWYQQTPGQGLQFLFEYFSETQRNKGNFPGRFSGRQFSNSRSEMNVSTLELGDSALYLCASSLERTVRTDTQYFGPGTRLTVL.

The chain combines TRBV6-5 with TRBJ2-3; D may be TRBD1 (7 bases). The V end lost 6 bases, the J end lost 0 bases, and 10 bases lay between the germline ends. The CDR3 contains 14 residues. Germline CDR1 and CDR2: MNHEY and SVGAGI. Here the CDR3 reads CASSAGGSTDTQYF. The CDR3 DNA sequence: TGTGCCAGCAGCGCAGGGGGGAGCACAGATACGCAGTATTTT.

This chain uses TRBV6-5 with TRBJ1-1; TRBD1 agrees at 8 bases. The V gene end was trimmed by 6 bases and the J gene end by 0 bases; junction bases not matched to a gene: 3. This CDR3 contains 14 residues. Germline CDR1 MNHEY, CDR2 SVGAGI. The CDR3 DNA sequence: TGTGCCAGCAGGATGACAGGGGTGAACACTGAAGCTTTCTTT. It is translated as CASRMTGVNTEAFF.